What follows are 28 T cell receptor beta chains derived from one specimen sequenced in a study of blood T cell repertoires in COVID-19. Using immunoSEQ multiplex PCR, the repertoire was profiled, and TCRdb retains in-frame clones only, with some absent. Here the sample spans over 110,000 clones, 70% to 80% being singletons. Sequenced material: peripheral blood. The source of these receptors is a man aged 60 to 69 with acute or convalescent COVID-19.

This sequence joins TRBV6-6 and TRBJ2-5, with 12 bases matching TRBD1. CDR1 is MNHNY, CDR2 SVGAGI, per germline (reference sequence). The CDR3 consists of 19 residues. The V segment lost 5 bases and the J segment 4 bases; nucleotides outside the gene matches: 17. CDR3 coding DNA: TGTGCCAGCAGTCGAACACCGGGACAGGGGGCGAAGGGACGAGAGACCCAGTACTTC. Translating gives CASSRTPGQGAKGRETQYF.

The J gene is TRBJ1-1, the V gene TRBV10-3; D is undetermined. The CDR3 has 13 residues. CDR1 is ENHRY and CDR2 is SYGVKD in the germline V gene. Trimming pared 3 bases from V and 6 bases from J, leaving 11 bases between. As DNA, the CDR3 is TGTGCCATCAGTGAAACCGGGAGGTCTGAAGCTTTCTTT. This translates into CAISETGRSEAFF.

This chain uses TRBV7-9 with TRBJ2-2; D is possibly TRBD2 (5 bases). The CDR3 is made up of 17 amino acids. Germline CDR1 is SEHNR and CDR2 is FQNEAQ (reference sequence). The ends were cut back, 6 bases at V and 4 bases at J, with 21 bases in the middle. The DNA for the CDR3 is TGTGCCAGCAGTCCCGCCAGGAGCCGTCGGGGCACCGGGGAGCTGTTTTTT. Translating gives CASSPARSRRGTGELFF.

The chain is built from TRBV6-6 and TRBJ2-7; 7 bases agree with TRBD2. The CDR3 has 15 amino acids. The ends lost 0 bases at V and 3 bases at J; junction bases unmatched: 5. CDR1 is MNHNY and CDR2 is SVGAGI in the germline V gene (reference sequence). The CDR3 DNA reads TGTGCCAGCAGTTACTCCACTAGCGCATACTACGAGCAGTACTTC. Translated, it gives CASSYSTSAYYEQYF.

The chain carries TRBV19 and TRBJ1-3, with 7 bases aligning to TRBD1. Losses at the gene ends were 6 bases for V and 4 bases for J; bases not matched to a gene: 9. Germline V gene lookup returns CDR1 LNHDA and CDR2 SQIVND (reference sequence). The CDR3 has 15 residues. The CDR3 nucleotides read TGTGCCAGTAGCTTCGTCGGGACAGAAGGAAACACCATATATTTT. Its protein product is CASSFVGTEGNTIYF.

The rearrangement links TRBV19 to TRBJ2-7, with D maybe TRBD1 (6 bases). Germline assignment: CDR1 LNHDA and CDR2 SQIVND (reference sequence). CDR3 size: 15 residues. V lost 5 bases, J lost 3 bases, and 17 bases lay in between. Written as DNA, the CDR3 is TGTGCCAGTAGTGTTCGGCAGGGGAAATTCTACGAGCAGTACTTC. Its protein is CASSVRQGKFYEQYF.

In its sample, this clone was seen a few times. This chain joins TRBV3-1 (or the pseudogene TRBV3-2) and TRBJ2-2; 13 bases are shared with TRBD2. The CDR3 is made up of 17 amino acids. Germline CDR1 reads LGHDT; CDR2 reads YNNKEL (reference sequence). Trimming at V came to 3 bases and at J to 4 bases, leaving 5 bases not matched to a gene. The CDR3 spells CASSHNGLAGVTGELFF. Here the CDR3 DNA reads TGTGCCAGCAGCCACAACGGACTAGCGGGGGTCACCGGGGAGCTGTTTTTT.

CDR3 in amino acids: CATSTGNSNQPQHF. The CDR3 DNA follows: TGTGCCACCTCGACAGGGAATAGCAATCAGCCCCAGCATTTT. The V gene is TRBV6-5, the J gene TRBJ1-5; 7 bases are a match to TRBD1. CDR1 is MNHEY, CDR2 SVGAGI, per germline. With V trimmed by 10 bases and J by 0 bases, 6 bases remained unmatched. The CDR3 sequence is 14 residues long.

The chain couples TRBV6-6 to TRBJ1-3; weak D call: TRBD1 (6 bases). V lost 10 bases and J 2 bases, leaving 12 bases between the germline ends. CDR1 is MNHNY, CDR2 SVGAGI, per germline (reference sequence). This CDR3 is built from 13 residues. This CDR3 is CAIAWDTGNTIYF. CDR3 sequence (DNA): TGTGCCATCGCGTGGGACACTGGAAACACCATATATTTT.

This sequence joins TRBV15 and TRBJ2-3; weak D call: TRBD2 (6 bases). CDR3 size: 19 residues. CDR1 and CDR2 (germline): LNHNV, YYDKDF (reference sequence). The V gene lost 0 bases and the J gene lost 0 bases, with 19 bases spanning the gap. The CDR3 sequence is CATSRDHSRLALSTDTQYF. In DNA form, the CDR3 reads TGTGCCACCAGCAGAGATCATAGTCGGCTAGCGCTAAGCACAGATACGCAGTATTTT.

The chain recombines TRBV28 with TRBJ2-2; maybe TRBD2 (6 bases). The V and J ends lost 11 bases and 3 bases respectively, with 10 bases between them. The CDR3 spans 12 residues. The germline gives CDR1 MDHEN, CDR2 SYDVKM. The CDR3 bases are TGTGCCGGGAGGTATGACACCGGGGAGCTGTTTTTT. Amino acids: CAGRYDTGELFF.

Worth noting for this clone: At one end, the junction sequence differs from germline, possibly due to a read error. The chain couples TRBV11-2 to TRBJ2-1; 11 nucleotides agree with TRBD2. This CDR3 has 15 residues. Germline values: CDR1 SGHAT, CDR2 FQNNGV. This CDR3 is CASSWVAGGYSEQFF. CDR3 coding DNA: TGTGCCAGCAGTTGGGTAGCGGGAGGGTACAGTGAGCAGTTCTTC.

This chain uses TRBV5-1 with TRBJ1-2; D is possibly TRBD1 (6 bases). Trimming removed 4 bases at V and 0 bases at J, with 13 bases between. Germline V gene data show CDR1 as SGHRS and CDR2 as YFSETQ. The CDR3 length is 15 residues. In DNA, the CDR3 is TGCGCCAGCAGCCCCTTACAGGGCTCTAACTATGGCTACACCTTC. Amino acids: CASSPLQGSNYGYTF.

This chain links TRBV29-1 with TRBJ1-2; possibly TRBD1 for D (6 bases). The CDR3 runs to 12 residues. Trimming stripped 6 bases from V and 8 bases from J, with 16 bases between. Per germline, CDR1 SQVTM and CDR2 ANQGSEA. The CDR3: CSVLEAGEGYTF. Written as DNA, the CDR3 is TGCAGCGTCCTAGAGGCAGGGGAGGGCTACACCTTC.

V usage is TRBV6-5 and J usage is TRBJ1-2; TRBD1 aligns across 11 bases. V lost 7 bases to trimming and J lost 7 bases; unmatched junction nucleotides: 8. The CDR3 loop spans 14 amino acids. Germline-derived CDR1 and CDR2 are MNHEY and SVGAGI. DNA for the CDR3: TGTGCCAGCATCCTAGGACAGGGGGCAGGTGGCTACACCTTC. Protein product: CASILGQGAGGYTF.

A few counts support this clone. The rearrangement joins TRBV7-9 to TRBJ2-7, with a tentative D call TRBD2 (5 bases). This CDR3 is built from 14 residues. Germline loops: CDR1 SEHNR, CDR2 FQNEAQ (reference sequence). With 10 bases removed from V and 0 bases from J, the gap between germline ends came to 16 bases. The CDR3 is CATPIGESSYEQYF. DNA for the CDR3: TGTGCCACCCCCATCGGGGAGAGCTCCTACGAGCAGTACTTC.

The rearrangement links TRBV6-2 or TRBV6-3 to TRBJ2-1; 15 positions match TRBD2. J lost 8 bases, V lost 2 bases, and 10 bases had no gene match. The CDR3 totals 18 residues. Germline V gene lookup returns CDR1 MNHEY and CDR2 SVGEGT. Written as DNA, the CDR3 is TGTGCCAGCAGTTACGATCCGGGACTAGCGGGAGGAACGCATGAGCAGTTCTTC. Translated: CASSYDPGLAGGTHEQFF.

This clone occurred a few times. As DNA, the CDR3 is TGTGCCTGGAGAGAACAGGCCTTTAACTATGGCTACACCTTC. This encodes CAWREQAFNYGYTF. The genes are TRBV30 and TRBJ1-2, with a possible D match to TRBD1 (5 bases). The V and J ends lost 3 bases and 1 base respectively, with 12 bases between them. This CDR3 is 14 amino acids long. The germline V gene encodes CDR1 GTSNPN and CDR2 SVGIG (reference sequence).

A single count supports this clone. The chain uses TRBV30 and TRBJ1-1; 7 nucleotides line up with TRBD1. V was pared by 5 bases and J by 8 bases, with 8 bases of the junction left unmatched. The CDR3 extends over 12 amino acids. Germline V gene sequence: CDR1 GTSNPN, CDR2 SVGIG (reference sequence). The CDR3 DNA sequence: TGTGCCTGGCATACAGGGGAAGGAGAAGCTTTCTTT. The encoded protein is CAWHTGEGEAFF.

The genes are TRBV24-1 and TRBJ2-7, with 13 bases identical to TRBD2. Germline-derived CDR1 and CDR2 are KGHDR and SFDVKD. This CDR3 has 22 amino acids. Trimming at V came to 0 bases and at J to 1 base, leaving 17 bases not matched to a gene. The CDR3 bases are TGTGCCACCAGTGATTTGAGACTCTACACAGGGACTAGCGGGGATCTTTCCTACGAGCAGTACTTC. The encoded protein is CATSDLRLYTGTSGDLSYEQYF.

V and J are TRBV5-1 and TRBJ2-7, with 10 bases that match TRBD1. This CDR3 comprises 16 residues. J lost 1 base, V lost 2 bases, and 6 bases had no gene match. CDR1 is SGHRS and CDR2 is YFSETQ in the germline V gene. The CDR3 loop is CASSLIGQGVSYEQYF. The CDR3 DNA follows: TGCGCCAGCAGCTTAATAGGACAGGGGGTTTCCTACGAGCAGTACTTC.

The rearrangement links TRBV19 to TRBJ2-1; 13 bases agree with TRBD2. J lost 6 bases, V lost 6 bases, and 14 bases had no gene match. CDR1 is LNHDA, CDR2 SQIVND, per germline (reference sequence). The CDR3 loop spans 18 amino acids. CDR3 in amino acids: CASRGTSGENRPTNEQFF. In nucleotides, the CDR3 is TGTGCCAGTAGGGGGACTAGCGGGGAGAACCGACCCACCAATGAGCAGTTCTTC. Filled out from reference TRBV19 and TRBJ2-1, the complete variable domain reads DGGITQSPKYLFRKEGQNVTLSCEQNLNHDAMYWYRQDPGQGLRLIYYSQIVNDFQKGDIAEGYSVSREKKESFPLTVTSAQKNPTAFYLCASRGTSGENRPTNEQFFGPGTRLTVL.

V is TRBV5-1 and J is TRBJ1-1; tentative D call: TRBD1 (5 bases). The ends were cut back, 1 base at V and 2 bases at J, with 15 bases in the middle. Germline V lookup: CDR1 SGHRS, CDR2 YFSETQ. This CDR3 comprises 16 residues. This CDR3 is CASSLIFGGKNTEAFF. As DNA, the CDR3 is TGCGCCAGCAGCTTGATATTTGGGGGGAAAAACACTGAAGCTTTCTTT.

The chain joins TRBV5-1 to TRBJ2-2; D might be TRBD1 (6 bases). Germline loops: CDR1 SGHRS, CDR2 YFSETQ. The V end was cut by 4 bases, the J end by 4 bases, with 14 bases between. The CDR3 extends over 15 amino acids. Here the CDR3 DNA reads TGCGCCAGCAGCGCCTCAGGACAGTCCACCGGGGAGCTGTTTTTT. The encoded protein is CASSASGQSTGELFF. The variable domain in full, with the rest retrieved from reference TRBV5-1 and TRBJ2-2, is KAGVTQTPRYLIKTRGQQVTLSCSPISGHRSVSWYQQTPGQGLQFLFEYFSETQRNKGNFPGRFSGRQFSNSRSEMNVSTLELGDSALYLCASSASGQSTGELFFGEGSRLTVL.

Only one count was recorded for this clone. The chain is built from TRBV24-1 and TRBJ2-3; TRBD2 agrees at 11 bases. The CDR3 covers 19 residues. Germline V gene lookup returns CDR1 KGHDR and CDR2 SFDVKD. V dropped 0 bases and J dropped 1; count of bases not matched to a gene: 8. The CDR3 sequence is CATSDLGIAGGSGTDTQYF. For the CDR3, the DNA is TGTGCCACCAGTGATTTGGGGATAGCGGGAGGGTCGGGCACAGATACGCAGTATTTT.

This chain links TRBV28 with TRBJ1-2, with D perhaps TRBD1 (6 bases). Germline-derived CDR1 and CDR2 are MDHEN and SYDVKM. Trimming shortened V by 8 bases and J by 4 bases, and 11 bases separated the two germline ends. This CDR3 contains 12 residues. The DNA for the CDR3 is TGTGCCAGCTTGGACAGCACCTATGGCTACACCTTC. This translates into CASLDSTYGYTF.

The chain couples TRBV18 to TRBJ2-1; 10 bases are shared with TRBD1. This CDR3 is built from 15 residues. V shed 3 bases and J 2 bases; nucleotides not matched to a gene: 1. CDR1 KGHSH and CDR2 LQKENI come from the germline V gene. The DNA of the CDR3 is TGTGCCAGCTCACCGGGACAGGGGACCTACAATGAGCAGTTCTTC. It yields the protein CASSPGQGTYNEQFF.

In DNA, the CDR3 is TGTGCCAGCAGCCAAGAAGGGACATTCGCTTTCTTT. Its protein is CASSQEGTFAFF. The chain is built from TRBV3-1 (or the pseudogene TRBV3-2) and TRBJ1-1, with D perhaps matching TRBD1 (6 bases). Trimming took 0 bases from V and 11 from J, leaving 10 bases between them. Per germline, CDR1 LGHDT and CDR2 YNNKEL (reference sequence). This CDR3 is 12 amino acids long.